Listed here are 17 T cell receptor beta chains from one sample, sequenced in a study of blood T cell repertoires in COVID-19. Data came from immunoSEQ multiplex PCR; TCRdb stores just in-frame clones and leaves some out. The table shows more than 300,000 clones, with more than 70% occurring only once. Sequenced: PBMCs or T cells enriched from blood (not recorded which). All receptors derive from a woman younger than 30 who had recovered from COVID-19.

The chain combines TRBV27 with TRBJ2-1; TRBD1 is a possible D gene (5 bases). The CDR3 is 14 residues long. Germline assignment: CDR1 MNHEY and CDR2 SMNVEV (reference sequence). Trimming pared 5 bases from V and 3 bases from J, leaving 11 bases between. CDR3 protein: CASSLRQNYNEQFF. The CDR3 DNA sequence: TGTGCCAGCAGTCTAAGACAGAACTACAATGAGCAGTTCTTC.

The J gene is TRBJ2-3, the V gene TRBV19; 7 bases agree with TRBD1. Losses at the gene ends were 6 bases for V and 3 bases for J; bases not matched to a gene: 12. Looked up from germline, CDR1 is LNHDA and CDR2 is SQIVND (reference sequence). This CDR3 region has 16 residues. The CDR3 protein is CASSRRYRGVTDTQYF. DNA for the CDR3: TGTGCCAGTAGCCGCAGGTACAGGGGAGTAACAGATACGCAGTATTTT.

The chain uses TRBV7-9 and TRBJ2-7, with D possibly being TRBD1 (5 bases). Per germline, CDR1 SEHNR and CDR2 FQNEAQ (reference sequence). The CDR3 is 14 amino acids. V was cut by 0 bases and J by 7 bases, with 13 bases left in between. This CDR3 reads CASSLANGAGEQYF. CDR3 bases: TGTGCCAGCAGCTTAGCCAATGGGGCTGGGGAGCAGTACTTC.

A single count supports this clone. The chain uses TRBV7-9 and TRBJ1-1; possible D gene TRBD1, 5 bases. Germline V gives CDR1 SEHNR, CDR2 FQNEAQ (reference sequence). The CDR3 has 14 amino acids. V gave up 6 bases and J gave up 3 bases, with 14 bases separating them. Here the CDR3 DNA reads TGTGCCAGCAGTCTACAGGCCGGCTACACTGAAGCTTTCTTT. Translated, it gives CASSLQAGYTEAFF.

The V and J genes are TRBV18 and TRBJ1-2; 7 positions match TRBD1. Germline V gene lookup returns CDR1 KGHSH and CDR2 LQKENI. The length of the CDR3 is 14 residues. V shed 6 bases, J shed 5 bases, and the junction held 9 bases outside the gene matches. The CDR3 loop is CASSPSDREYGYTF. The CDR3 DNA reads TGTGCCAGCTCCCCGTCTGACAGGGAATATGGCTACACCTTC.

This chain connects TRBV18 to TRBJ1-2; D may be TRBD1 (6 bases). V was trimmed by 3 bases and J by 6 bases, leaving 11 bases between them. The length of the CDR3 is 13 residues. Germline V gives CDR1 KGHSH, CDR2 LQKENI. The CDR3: CASSPPGAHGYTF. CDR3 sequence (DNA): TGTGCCAGCTCACCCCCAGGGGCTCATGGCTACACCTTC.

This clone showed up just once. The CDR3 loop is CASSSSGTGNYGYTF. The CDR3 bases are TGTGCCAGCAGCTCCTCCGGGACAGGGAACTATGGCTACACCTTC. V is TRBV7-8 and J is TRBJ1-2; 9 bases align to TRBD1. Unmatched junction bases numbered 5, after V lost 4 bases and J lost 2 bases. The CDR3 totals 15 residues. The germline V gene encodes CDR1 SGHVS and CDR2 FQNEAQ.

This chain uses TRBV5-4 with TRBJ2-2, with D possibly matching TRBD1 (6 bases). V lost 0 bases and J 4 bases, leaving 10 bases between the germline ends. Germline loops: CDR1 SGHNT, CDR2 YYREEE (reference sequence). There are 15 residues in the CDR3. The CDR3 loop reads CASSLGQESTGELFF. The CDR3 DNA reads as TGTGCCAGCAGCTTGGGACAGGAATCCACCGGGGAGCTGTTTTTT.

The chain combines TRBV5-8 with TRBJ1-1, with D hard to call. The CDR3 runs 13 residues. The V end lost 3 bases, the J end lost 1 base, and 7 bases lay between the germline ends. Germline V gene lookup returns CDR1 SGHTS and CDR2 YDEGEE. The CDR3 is CASSYTQNTEAFF. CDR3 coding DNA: TGTGCCAGCAGCTATACACAGAACACTGAAGCTTTCTTT.

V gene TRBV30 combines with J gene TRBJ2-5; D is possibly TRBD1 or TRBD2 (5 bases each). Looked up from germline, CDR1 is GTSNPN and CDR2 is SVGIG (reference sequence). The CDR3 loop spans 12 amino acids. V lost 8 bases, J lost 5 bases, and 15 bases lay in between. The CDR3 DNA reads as TGTGCCCGGGACGGCGGTGGGGAGACCCAGTACTTC. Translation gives CARDGGGETQYF.

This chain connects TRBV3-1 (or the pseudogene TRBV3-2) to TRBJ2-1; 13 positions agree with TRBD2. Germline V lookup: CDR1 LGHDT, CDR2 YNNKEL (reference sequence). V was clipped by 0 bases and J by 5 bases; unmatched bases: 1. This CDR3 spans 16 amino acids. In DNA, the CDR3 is TGTGCCAGCAGCCAAGAGGGACTAGCGGGGAACAATGAGCAGTTCTTC. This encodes CASSQEGLAGNNEQFF.

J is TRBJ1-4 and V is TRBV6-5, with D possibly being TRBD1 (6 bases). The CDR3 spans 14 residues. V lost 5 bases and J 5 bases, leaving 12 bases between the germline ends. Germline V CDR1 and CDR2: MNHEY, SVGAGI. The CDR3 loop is CASSRGGRNEKLFF. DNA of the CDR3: TGTGCCAGCAGTCGGGGGGGCAGAAATGAAAAACTGTTTTTT.

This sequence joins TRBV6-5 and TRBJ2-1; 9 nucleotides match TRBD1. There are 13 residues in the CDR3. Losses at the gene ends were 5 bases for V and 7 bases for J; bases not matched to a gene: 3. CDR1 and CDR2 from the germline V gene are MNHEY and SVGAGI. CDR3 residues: CASSLGTGNEQFF. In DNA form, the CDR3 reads TGTGCCAGCAGTCTAGGGACAGGGAATGAGCAGTTCTTC.

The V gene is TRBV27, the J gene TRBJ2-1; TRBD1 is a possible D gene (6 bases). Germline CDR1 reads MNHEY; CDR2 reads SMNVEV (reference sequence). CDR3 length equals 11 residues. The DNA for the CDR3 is TGTGGCGTCAGCAGGGGTGATGAGCAGTTCTTC. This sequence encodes CGVSRGDEQFF.

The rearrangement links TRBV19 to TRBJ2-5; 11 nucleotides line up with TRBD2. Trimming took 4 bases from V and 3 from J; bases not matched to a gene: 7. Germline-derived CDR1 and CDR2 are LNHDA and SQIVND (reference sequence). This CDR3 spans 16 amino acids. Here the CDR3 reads CASSTWTSGQKETQYF. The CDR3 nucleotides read TGTGCCAGTAGTACCTGGACTAGCGGGCAGAAAGAGACCCAGTACTTC.

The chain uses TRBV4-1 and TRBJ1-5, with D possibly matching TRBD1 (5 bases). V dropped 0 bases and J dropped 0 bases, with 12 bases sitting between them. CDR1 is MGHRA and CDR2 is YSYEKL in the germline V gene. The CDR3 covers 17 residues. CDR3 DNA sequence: TGCGCCAGCAGCCAAGATCGTTCGACAGTTAGCAATCAGCCCCAGCATTTT. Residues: CASSQDRSTVSNQPQHF.

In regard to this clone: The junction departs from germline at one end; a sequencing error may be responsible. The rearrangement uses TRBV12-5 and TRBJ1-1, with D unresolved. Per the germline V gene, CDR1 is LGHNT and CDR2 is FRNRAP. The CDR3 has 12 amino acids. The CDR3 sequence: CASGLGGTEAFF. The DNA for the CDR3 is TGTGCTAGTGGGTTGGGCGGGACTGAAGCTTTCTTT.